These T cell receptor beta chains were read from a single sample in a study of human T cells and chemical hapten exposure. TCRdb passed the RACE reads through MiXCR, listing each CDR3 protein once. Among more than 75,000 distinct CDR3 sequences listed, 9.3% were seen once. The sequences come from whole blood, collected in connection with sensitization to the hapten diphenylcyclopropenone (DPC). Receptor source: a woman between 40 and 55 years old with alopecia areata. Some clones in this sample may be carry-over from other donors' samples. The CDR3 runs from the conserved cysteine through the conserved F or W. A D gene is named only where the DNA matches it firmly. Clone size is not always given. Where it is, it says once, few, many or a class for expanded clones.

abundance: -; d_gene: -; v_gene: TRBV12-3/TRBV12-4; j_gene: TRBJ2-5; CDR3nt: TGTGCCAGCAGTTTAGAAATGGGGGAAGAGACCCAGTACTTC; CDR3aa: CASSLEMGEETQYF
abundance: -; d_gene: TRBD1; v_gene: TRBV27; j_gene: TRBJ1-5; CDR3nt: TGTGCCAGCAGCCCATTAACAGGGGGATGGGGCAATCAGCCCCAGCATTTT; CDR3aa: CASSPLTGGWGNQPQHF
abundance: few; d_gene: -; v_gene: TRBV14; j_gene: TRBJ2-1; CDR3nt: TGTGCCAGCAGCCAAATCGGGACGCGGGGCAATGAGCAGTTCTTC; CDR3aa: CASSQIGTRGNEQFF
abundance: many; d_gene: -; v_gene: TRBV7-9; j_gene: TRBJ2-5; CDR3nt: TGTGCCAGCAGCTTTGGTTCACAAGAGACCCAGTACTTC; CDR3aa: CASSFGSQETQYF
abundance: -; d_gene: TRBD2; v_gene: TRBV5-1; j_gene: TRBJ2-5; CDR3nt: TGCGCCAGCAGCGCCTCACTAGCGGGAGAAACCCAGTACTTC; CDR3aa: CASSASLAGETQYF
abundance: few; d_gene: TRBD1; v_gene: TRBV5-6; j_gene: TRBJ2-2; CDR3nt: TGTGCCAGCAGCTTCCTTGGGACAGGTTTTACCGGGGAGCTGTTTTTT; CDR3aa: CASSFLGTGFTGELFF
abundance: few; d_gene: -; v_gene: TRBV6-5; j_gene: TRBJ2-6; CDR3nt: TGTGCCAGCAGCCGTCTTTTGGCTGGGGCCAACGTCCTGACTTTC; CDR3aa: CASSRLLAGANVLTF
abundance: few; d_gene: -; v_gene: TRBV10-3; j_gene: TRBJ2-7; CDR3nt: TGTGCCATCAGTGAGTCGAAGGCGTCCTACGAGCAGTACTTC; CDR3aa: CAISESKASYEQYF
abundance: few; d_gene: -; v_gene: TRBV10-2; j_gene: TRBJ1-6; CDR3nt: TGCGCCAGCAGTGAGGGGCAGGGTGTTTCACCCCTCCACTTT; CDR3aa: CASSEGQGVSPLHF
abundance: -; d_gene: -; v_gene: TRBV6-5; j_gene: TRBJ1-4; CDR3nt: TGTGCCAGCAGTTACTCGGCAGGACCGAATGAAAAACTGTTTTTT; CDR3aa: CASSYSAGPNEKLFF
abundance: -; d_gene: -; v_gene: TRBV5-6; j_gene: TRBJ2-1; CDR3nt: TGTGCCAGCAGCTTGGAACTGAGCGGTGAGCAGTTCTTC; CDR3aa: CASSLELSGEQFF
abundance: -; d_gene: -; v_gene: TRBV19; j_gene: TRBJ1-4; CDR3nt: TGTGCCAGTAGTTTGACAGTTCCAGGACTTAATGAAAAACTGTTTTTT; CDR3aa: CASSLTVPGLNEKLFF
abundance: few; d_gene: -; v_gene: TRBV20-1; j_gene: TRBJ2-1; CDR3nt: TGCAGTGCTAGAGTAACTAGATCGAATGAGCAGTTCTTC; CDR3aa: CSARVTRSNEQFF
abundance: few; d_gene: TRBD2; v_gene: TRBV4-2; j_gene: TRBJ2-1; CDR3nt: TGTGCCAGCAGCCAAGATCTAGCGGGAGGGGACAATGAGCAGTTCTTC; CDR3aa: CASSQDLAGGDNEQFF
abundance: -; d_gene: -; v_gene: TRBV5-6; j_gene: TRBJ2-3; CDR3nt: TGTGCCAGCAGCTTGGTAGTGGGAGGCACAGATACGCAGTATTTT; CDR3aa: CASSLVVGGTDTQYF
abundance: -; d_gene: TRBD2; v_gene: TRBV5-1; j_gene: TRBJ2-1; CDR3nt: TGCGCCAGCAGGCGGGAGACCAATGAGCAGTTCTTC; CDR3aa: CASRRETNEQFF
abundance: many; d_gene: -; v_gene: TRBV7-8; j_gene: TRBJ1-5; CDR3nt: TGTGCCAGCAGCTTAACTCGAGGGAGCAATCAGCCCCAGCATTTT; CDR3aa: CASSLTRGSNQPQHF
abundance: many; d_gene: -; v_gene: TRBV7-9; j_gene: TRBJ1-1; CDR3nt: TGTGCCAGCCATCCACAGGGGAACACTGAAGCTTTCTTT; CDR3aa: CASHPQGNTEAFF
abundance: many; d_gene: -; v_gene: TRBV7-9; j_gene: TRBJ2-3; CDR3nt: TGTGCCAGCAGCTATCAAGGGTCTCGGGGTACGCAGTATTTT; CDR3aa: CASSYQGSRGTQYF
abundance: -; d_gene: TRBD2; v_gene: TRBV4-3; j_gene: TRBJ2-5; CDR3nt: TGCGCCAGCAGCCAAGATATGACCCGCGGCCTAGCGGGGTACCAAGAGACCCAGTACTTC; CDR3aa: CASSQDMTRGLAGYQETQYF
abundance: -; d_gene: TRBD2; v_gene: TRBV6-5; j_gene: TRBJ2-1; CDR3nt: TGTGCCAGCAGTTACCATTCGGGAGGCGCTTACAATGAGCAGTTCTTC; CDR3aa: CASSYHSGGAYNEQFF
abundance: many; d_gene: TRBD2; v_gene: TRBV27; j_gene: TRBJ2-1; CDR3nt: TGTGCCAGCAGTTTACGAGCGGGGTGGGGGACGCTCTCCTACAATGAGCAGTTCTTC; CDR3aa: CASSLRAGWGTLSYNEQFF
abundance: -; d_gene: TRBD2; v_gene: TRBV28; j_gene: TRBJ2-7; CDR3nt: TGTGCCAGCAGTCTCCTAGCGGGAATGGGGGAGCAGTACTTC; CDR3aa: CASSLLAGMGEQYF
abundance: -; d_gene: -; v_gene: TRBV3-1; j_gene: TRBJ1-5; CDR3nt: TGTGCCAGCAGCCAAGACAGCGTCAATCAGCCCCAGCATTTT; CDR3aa: CASSQDSVNQPQHF
abundance: -; d_gene: -; v_gene: TRBV11-2; j_gene: TRBJ1-1; CDR3nt: TGTGCCAGCAGGGAACAGACAAACACTGAAGCTTTCTTT; CDR3aa: CASREQTNTEAFF
abundance: few; d_gene: -; v_gene: TRBV28; j_gene: TRBJ2-2; CDR3nt: TGTGCCAGCTCCGTAAGCGCCGGGGAGCTGTTTTTT; CDR3aa: CASSVSAGELFF
abundance: -; d_gene: TRBD2; v_gene: TRBV28; j_gene: TRBJ2-7; CDR3nt: TGTGCCAGCGAGACTAGCGGGAGCCGCGAGCAGTACTTC; CDR3aa: CASETSGSREQYF
abundance: few; d_gene: -; v_gene: TRBV28; j_gene: TRBJ1-6; CDR3nt: TGTGCCAGCACGGAAATAGGTTCACCCCTCCACTTT; CDR3aa: CASTEIGSPLHF
abundance: few; d_gene: TRBD2; v_gene: TRBV4-2; j_gene: TRBJ2-3; CDR3nt: TGTGCCAGCAGCACGCAGGCGGGAGGAGGGCCTAAAGATACGCAGTATTTT; CDR3aa: CASSTQAGGGPKDTQYF
abundance: -; d_gene: -; v_gene: TRBV12-3/TRBV12-4; j_gene: TRBJ2-1; CDR3nt: TGTGCCAGCAGTCCCCTGGACCATGAGCAGTTCTTC; CDR3aa: CASSPLDHEQFF
abundance: many; d_gene: TRBD2; v_gene: TRBV28; j_gene: TRBJ2-2; CDR3nt: TGTGCCAGCAGTCTGGGGGGGGACACCGGGGAGCTGTTTTTT; CDR3aa: CASSLGGDTGELFF
abundance: many; d_gene: TRBD2; v_gene: TRBV20-1; j_gene: TRBJ2-5; CDR3nt: TGCAGTGCTAGAATTGCCCTAGCGGGACGGCAAGAGACCCAGTACTTC; CDR3aa: CSARIALAGRQETQYF
abundance: -; d_gene: TRBD2; v_gene: TRBV13; j_gene: TRBJ2-3; CDR3nt: TGTGCCAGCAAATCTGGACTAGCGGGAGTTGTCGGCACAGATACGCAGTATTTT; CDR3aa: CASKSGLAGVVGTDTQYF
abundance: few; d_gene: TRBD2; v_gene: TRBV20-1; j_gene: TRBJ2-1; CDR3nt: TGCAGTGCTACAGGTCTAGCGGCAAATACGGCAAACAATGAGCAGTTCTTC; CDR3aa: CSATGLAANTANNEQFF
abundance: few; d_gene: TRBD2; v_gene: TRBV7-9; j_gene: TRBJ2-1; CDR3nt: TGTGCCAGCAGCCCGCACGGGACTAGCCAGTTCTTC; CDR3aa: CASSPHGTSQFF
abundance: few; d_gene: -; v_gene: TRBV20-1; j_gene: TRBJ1-2; CDR3nt: TGCAGTGCTAGGATTAGGAGCGAGGGCTACACCTTC; CDR3aa: CSARIRSEGYTF
abundance: many; d_gene: -; v_gene: TRBV6-2/TRBV6-3; j_gene: TRBJ1-5; CDR3nt: TGTGCCAGCAGTTACCGAAGGGGTGGTAATCAGCCCCAGCATTTT; CDR3aa: CASSYRRGGNQPQHF
abundance: few; d_gene: TRBD2; v_gene: TRBV5-1; j_gene: TRBJ2-7; CDR3nt: TGCGCCAGCAGCTTGTTCCCCAGCGGGACCACCTACGAGCAGTACTTC; CDR3aa: CASSLFPSGTTYEQYF
abundance: -; d_gene: TRBD1; v_gene: TRBV5-4; j_gene: TRBJ2-5; CDR3nt: TGTGCCAGCAGCTTGTATCCAGGGGGCTGGGAGACCCAGTACTTC; CDR3aa: CASSLYPGGWETQYF
abundance: -; d_gene: TRBD2; v_gene: TRBV6-1; j_gene: TRBJ2-3; CDR3nt: TGTGCCAGCACCCGAACGGGAGGAAGGGCAGATACGCAGTATTTT; CDR3aa: CASTRTGGRADTQYF
abundance: -; d_gene: -; v_gene: TRBV30; j_gene: TRBJ1-1; CDR3nt: TGTGCCTGGAAACGGGGGCAGGGGCATGAAGCTTTCTTT; CDR3aa: CAWKRGQGHEAFF
abundance: few; d_gene: -; v_gene: TRBV10-3; j_gene: TRBJ1-1; CDR3nt: TGTGCCATCACCCGGGGAGAAGAGCACACTGAAGCTTTCTTT; CDR3aa: CAITRGEEHTEAFF
abundance: many; d_gene: -; v_gene: TRBV4-2; j_gene: TRBJ2-1; CDR3nt: TGTGCCAGCAGCTCCAGCGGTTACAATGAGCAGTTCTTC; CDR3aa: CASSSSGYNEQFF
abundance: few; d_gene: -; v_gene: TRBV7-9; j_gene: TRBJ2-7; CDR3nt: TGTGCCAGCAGCCGGACAGTGTTCTACGAGCAGTACTTC; CDR3aa: CASSRTVFYEQYF
abundance: many; d_gene: TRBD1; v_gene: TRBV18; j_gene: TRBJ1-1; CDR3nt: TGTGCCAGCTCACCGAGGACAGGGAACACTGAAGCTTTCTTT; CDR3aa: CASSPRTGNTEAFF
abundance: -; d_gene: TRBD2; v_gene: TRBV12-3/TRBV12-4; j_gene: TRBJ2-5; CDR3nt: TGTGCCAGCAGTTTAGCTAGCGGGACCGGGACCCAGTACTTC; CDR3aa: CASSLASGTGTQYF
abundance: many; d_gene: -; v_gene: TRBV2; j_gene: TRBJ2-2; CDR3nt: TGTGCCAGCAGACGGGATTTACAGATCGGGGAGCTGTTTTTT; CDR3aa: CASRRDLQIGELFF
abundance: few; d_gene: -; v_gene: TRBV27; j_gene: TRBJ1-2; CDR3nt: TGTGCCAGCAGTAATGAGGCTGGAGGCTACACCTTC; CDR3aa: CASSNEAGGYTF
abundance: -; d_gene: -; v_gene: TRBV6-5; j_gene: TRBJ1-6; CDR3nt: TGTGCCAGCAGATACGGCCCCTATAATTCACCCCTCCACTTT; CDR3aa: CASRYGPYNSPLHF
abundance: -; d_gene: -; v_gene: TRBV5-1; j_gene: TRBJ2-7; CDR3nt: TGCGCCAACAAAGTTTACGAGGACTCCTCCTACGAGCAGTACTTC; CDR3aa: CANKVYEDSSYEQYF